The T cell receptor (beta chain) described here comes from a study of blood T cell repertoires in COVID-19. About the research overall: Samples taken during acute and convalescent COVID-19 were collected in the United States, Italy and Spain. The analysed material was cDNA or gDNA that came from T cells, B-cell-depleted T cells, or PBMCs.

Authors' analysis steps: Estimates of nucleated cell counts were drawn from the amplification of reference gene primers. This table comes from immunoSEQ multiplex PCR, and its TCRdb copy is limited to in-frame clones, with some not included. V and J calls and clone size are copied from that table; D and trimming were computed from the DNA. The table shows about 94,000 clones, with around 83% occurring only once. The V segment lost 4 bases and the J segment 9 bases; nucleotides outside the gene matches: 4. CDR1 and CDR2 from the germline V gene are MNHEY and SVGAGI. The CDR3 contains 15 residues. The sequenced sample was peripheral blood. The chain combines TRBV6-5 with TRBJ1-6; TRBD1 matches at 12 bases. The receptor was derived from a woman aged 60 to 75 in a cohort sampled during active or convalescent COVID-19. The CDR3 spells CASSSGTGGGSPLHF. CDR3 DNA sequence: TGTGCCAGCAGTTCCGGGACAGGGGGCGGTTCACCCCTCCACTTT.